These T cell receptor beta chains were read from a single sample in a study of molecular identifiers for immune sequencing clone quantification. TCRdb itself ran the PCR reads through MiXCR, one entry per CDR3 protein. This table holds 400,000 to 600,000 distinct CDR3 sequences, about 26% found once. The sample was naive CD8+ T cells from blood, with Jurkat cell RNA spiked in. These receptors originate from a human donor in good health. Some libraries in this study had Jurkat cell RNA spiked in. The CDR3 runs from the conserved cysteine through the conserved F or W. A D gene is named only where the DNA matches it firmly. Only part of the rows carry a size: once, few, many, or a class if the clone is expanded.

V	D	J	size	CDR3	DNA
TRBV27	-	TRBJ2-7	few	CASSLSAGTQSSYEQYF	TGTGCCAGCAGTTTATCGGCCGGGACACAGAGCTCCTACGAGCAGTACTTC
TRBV9	-	TRBJ2-2	few	CASSDGLRTGELFF	TGTGCCAGCAGCGATGGCTTAAGAACCGGGGAGCTGTTTTTT
TRBV9	-	TRBJ2-5	many	CASSVAPGAQETQYF	TGTGCCAGCAGCGTAGCCCCGGGAGCCCAAGAGACCCAGTACTTC
TRBV7-8	-	TRBJ1-1	-	CASSRPGDPISDTEAFF	TGTGCCAGCAGCCGTCCAGGGGATCCTATATCCGACACTGAAGCTTTCTTT
TRBV24-1	TRBD2	TRBJ2-3	few	CATSDPRTSGRVGTDAQYF	TGTGCCACCAGTGATCCGCGGACTAGCGGGAGAGTGGGCACAGATGCGCAGTATTTT
TRBV20-1	TRBD1	TRBJ2-7	-	CSARGTGIGLEQYF	TGCAGTGCTAGAGGGACAGGGATCGGTTTGGAGCAGTACTTC
TRBV20-1	TRBD2	TRBJ2-7	many	CSARGLAGGIEQYF	TGCAGTGCTAGAGGACTAGCGGGAGGAATCGAGCAGTACTTC
TRBV7-6	TRBD2	TRBJ2-1	few	CASSRTLAGVGNEQFF	TGTGCCAGCAGCCGAACCCTAGCGGGAGTCGGAAATGAGCAGTTCTTC
TRBV9	TRBD2	TRBJ2-3	many	CASSVWTSGLTDTQYF	TGTGCCAGCAGCGTTTGGACTAGCGGATTAACAGATACGCAGTATTTT
TRBV4-3	TRBD1	TRBJ2-1	many	CASSQDGTGATQWQFF	TGCGCCAGCAGCCAAGATGGGACAGGGGCCACTCAATGGCAGTTCTTC
TRBV4-2	-	TRBJ2-1	-	CASSQETSTLYNEQFF	TGTGCCAGCAGCCAGGAAACTAGCACCCTTTACAATGAGCAGTTCTTC
TRBV24-1	-	TRBJ2-5	once	CATSDFLVGAYQETQYF	TGTGCCACCAGTGATTTTTTGGTCGGGGCGTACCAAGAGACCCAGTACTTC
TRBV5-6	TRBD1	TRBJ1-1	few	CASRPTGGTEAFF	TGTGCCAGCAGGCCTACAGGGGGCACTGAAGCTTTCTTT
TRBV9	TRBD2	TRBJ2-7	once	CASTPGGDPTYEQHF	TGTGCCAGCACCCCTGGGGGGGACCCAACCTACGAGCAGCACTTC